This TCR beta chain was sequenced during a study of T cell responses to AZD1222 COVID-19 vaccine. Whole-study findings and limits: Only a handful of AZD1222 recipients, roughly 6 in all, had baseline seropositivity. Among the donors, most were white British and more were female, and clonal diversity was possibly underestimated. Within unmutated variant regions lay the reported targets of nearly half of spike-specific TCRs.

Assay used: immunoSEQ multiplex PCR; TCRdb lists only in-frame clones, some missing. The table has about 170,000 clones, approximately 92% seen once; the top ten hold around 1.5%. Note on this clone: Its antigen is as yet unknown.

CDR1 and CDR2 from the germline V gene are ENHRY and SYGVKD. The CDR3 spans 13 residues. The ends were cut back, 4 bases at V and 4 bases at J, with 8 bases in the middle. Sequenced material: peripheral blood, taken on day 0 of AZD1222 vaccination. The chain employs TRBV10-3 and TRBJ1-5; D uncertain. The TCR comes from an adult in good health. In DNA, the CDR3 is TGTGCCATCAGTGGAAACAAAAATCAGCCCCAGCATTTT. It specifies CAISGNKNQPQHF.